These 5 T cell receptor beta chains share one sample of origin, sequenced in a study of T-cell memory formation after mild COVID-19. A single record per CDR3 protein comes from TCRdb applying MiXCR to the 5' RACE reads. The sample contains 540,000 or so distinct CDR3 sequences, roughly 20% of which appear only once. The specimen sequenced was PBMCs or a T cell subset sorted from them (not recorded which). The receptors come from an adult woman who had mild COVID-19 (a few samples of this study predate the infection). Cell type and time point are not known.

This sequence joins TRBV10-3 and TRBJ1-1; D not certain. Germline lookup yields CDR1 ENHRY and CDR2 SYGVKD. CDR3 size: 13 residues. The V end lost 0 bases, the J end lost 5 bases, and 7 bases lay between the germline ends. CDR3 bases: TGTGCCATCAGTGAGTCGAAGGAAACTGAAGCTTTCTTT. It codes for CAISESKETEAFF.

This clonotype was recorded a few times. The chain recombines TRBV18 with TRBJ2-1; D remains ambiguous. The germline V gene encodes CDR1 KGHSH and CDR2 LQKENI. V gave up 6 bases and J gave up 4 bases, with 13 bases separating them. This CDR3 is 14 amino acids long. The CDR3 loop reads CASSPWTGYNEQFF. CDR3 nucleotides: TGTGCCAGCTCGCCATGGACGGGTTACAATGAGCAGTTCTTC.

The rearrangement links TRBV9 to TRBJ1-1, with D unresolved. The CDR3 has 16 residues. Per the germline V gene, CDR1 is SGDLS and CDR2 is YYNGEE. With 4 bases removed from V and 0 bases from J, the gap between germline ends came to 16 bases. CDR3 protein: CASSPHGTVMNTEAFF. CDR3 nucleotides: TGTGCCAGCAGCCCCCATGGAACAGTTATGAACACTGAAGCTTTCTTT.

This clonotype was counted at least ten times. The genes are TRBV15 and TRBJ2-5; possibly TRBD1 for D (5 bases). The V end was cut by 1 base, the J end by 3 bases, with 6 bases between. The CDR3 loop spans 13 amino acids. Looked up from germline, CDR1 is LNHNV and CDR2 is YYDKDF (reference sequence). Here the CDR3 reads CATSRGQKETQYF. DNA of the CDR3: TGTGCCACCAGCAGAGGACAGAAAGAGACCCAGTACTTC.

This clonotype has just a few counts. This chain links TRBV4-1 with TRBJ1-2; TRBD1 agrees at 8 bases. This CDR3 comprises 18 residues. Germline lookup yields CDR1 MGHRA and CDR2 YSYEKL. Losses at the gene ends were 3 bases for V and 4 bases for J; bases not matched to a gene: 16. The CDR3 loop reads CASSHVTSLDRGTYGYTF. CDR3 coding DNA: TGCGCCAGCAGCCACGTAACAAGCCTCGACAGGGGCACCTATGGCTACACCTTC.